One sample yielded the 16 T cell receptor beta chains listed below, sequenced in a study of T cells after yellow fever vaccination. TCRdb re-analysed the 5' RACE reads in MiXCR, keeping a single row per CDR3 protein. The sample consists of around 46,000 distinct CDR3 sequences, roughly 7.3% of them appearing once. The specimen was CD8+ T cells sorted from PBMCs, collected approximately 16 days after the first yellow fever vaccination. The receptors shown here come from a man aged 18 to 30 who received the YFV17D yellow fever vaccine.

This chain joins TRBV20-1 and TRBJ2-1; a weak D match, TRBD2 (6 bases). The V end lost 2 bases, the J end lost 2 bases, and 16 bases lay between the germline ends. Germline CDR1 reads DFQATT; CDR2 reads SNEGSKA (reference sequence). The CDR3 covers 16 residues. Written as DNA, the CDR3 is TGCAGTGCTAGATTCAAGGTCGGGACTCCCTACAATGAGCAGTTCTTC. Translated: CSARFKVGTPYNEQFF.

This clonotype has a count of ten or more. The chain joins TRBV27 to TRBJ2-1, with 9 nucleotides matching TRBD1. CDR3 length: 14 residues. Germline lookup yields CDR1 MNHEY and CDR2 SMNVEV (reference sequence). J lost 5 bases, V lost 6 bases, and 5 bases had no gene match. CDR3 sequence (DNA): TGTGCCAGCAGGCCGGGACAGGGCAACAATGAGCAGTTCTTC. Translation: CASRPGQGNNEQFF.

The chain uses TRBV7-9 and TRBJ1-5; tentatively, D is TRBD1 (6 bases). The CDR3 sequence is 14 residues long. Germline V gene lookup returns CDR1 SEHNR and CDR2 FQNEAQ (reference sequence). The V end was cut by 5 bases, the J end by 3 bases, with 11 bases between. The CDR3 protein is CASSPTGNNQPQHF. The DNA for the CDR3 is TGTGCCAGCAGCCCGACAGGTAACAATCAGCCCCAGCATTTT.

This clonotype was counted at least ten times. The chain uses TRBV10-3 and TRBJ1-1, with 8 nucleotides matching TRBD1. After removal of 3 bases from V and 3 bases from J, the junction contained 3 bases not matched to a gene. This CDR3 spans 14 amino acids. Looked up from germline, CDR1 is ENHRY and CDR2 is SYGVKD. CDR3 sequence: CAISDRGLYTEAFF. The CDR3 nucleotides read TGTGCCATCAGTGACAGGGGGCTGTACACTGAAGCTTTCTTT.

This clonotype was seen many times. V usage is TRBV5-6 and J usage is TRBJ2-1, with D possibly being TRBD1 (7 bases). Germline loops: CDR1 SGHDT, CDR2 YYEEEE. CDR3 length: 16 amino acids. Trimming removed 8 bases from V and 0 bases from J, with 18 bases in between. The CDR3 bases are TGTGCCAGTGGCGGGGTGGGGACAGACTCCTACAATGAGCAGTTCTTC. Translated: CASGGVGTDSYNEQFF.

This clonotype was observed at least ten times. The chain recombines TRBV11-2 with TRBJ2-5; TRBD2 is a possible D gene (6 bases). The CDR3 is made up of 15 amino acids. CDR1 and CDR2 from the germline V gene are SGHAT and FQNNGV. V shed 5 bases and J shed 1 base, with 14 bases lying between them. The CDR3 DNA follows: TGTGCCAGCAGCCCCCCCGCCGGGGGCCAAGAGACCCAGTACTTC. Translation gives CASSPPAGGQETQYF. The full variable domain, its missing parts supplied by reference TRBV11-2 and TRBJ2-5, is EAGVAQSPRYKIIEKRQSVAFWCNPISGHATLYWYQQILGQGPKLLIQFQNNGVVDDSQLPKDRFSAERLKGVDSTLKIQPAKLEDSAVYLCASSPPAGGQETQYFGPGTRLLVL.

This clonotype was counted at least ten times. This chain connects TRBV7-9 to TRBJ1-4; D uncertain. From germline, CDR1 is SEHNR and CDR2 FQNEAQ (reference sequence). The CDR3 length is 15 residues. Between the trimmed V and J ends, which lost 5 bases and 4 bases, there was a span of 14 bases. The CDR3 bases are TGTGCCAGCAGCCCACGTCTTGAGGATAATGAAAAACTGTTTTTT. Translating it yields CASSPRLEDNEKLFF.

The table lists this clonotype with a few counts. The chain recombines TRBV20-1 with TRBJ2-7, with D perhaps matching TRBD2 (5 bases). This CDR3 contains 14 residues. Germline CDR1 DFQATT, CDR2 SNEGSKA (reference sequence). The V gene lost 4 bases and the J gene lost 4 bases, with 17 bases spanning the gap. The DNA for the CDR3 is TGCAGTGCTAAGCCATCCGGACTGCGATACGAGCAGTACGTC. This encodes CSAKPSGLRYEQYV.

The chain links TRBV4-1 to TRBJ2-7, with 9 bases matching TRBD1. V shed 2 bases and J 3 bases; nucleotides not matched to a gene: 2. Germline-derived CDR1 and CDR2 are MGHRA and YSYEKL. The CDR3 covers 14 residues. The CDR3 coding sequence is TGCGCCAGCAGCCAAACGGACAGGGGCTACGAGCAGTACTTC. As protein: CASSQTDRGYEQYF.

This clonotype was detected ten times or more. This chain uses TRBV4-1 with TRBJ1-3, with D perhaps TRBD1 (5 bases). Germline CDR1 and CDR2: MGHRA and YSYEKL. There are 13 residues in the CDR3. Trimming left V 4 bases short and J 4 bases short, with 8 bases between. The CDR3 region is CASSLYRGNTIYF. The CDR3 DNA sequence: TGCGCCAGCAGCCTCTACAGGGGAAACACCATATATTTT.

This clonotype was picked up many times. The chain has TRBV9 and TRBJ2-3, with 8 nucleotides matching TRBD2. Trimming cost V 3 bases and J 2 bases; bases outside gene matches: 8. In germline, CDR1 is SGDLS, CDR2 YYNGEE. The CDR3 has 16 amino acids. The CDR3 DNA reads TGTGCCAGCAGCGGAGAGAGCGGGGGCTACACAGATACGCAGTATTTT. Amino acid sequence: CASSGESGGYTDTQYF.

To note about this clonotype: This may come from a read error, since a much larger clone is one base off. The V call is TRBV24-1, the J call TRBJ2-2, with D perhaps matching TRBD2 (5 bases). The germline V and J ends were trimmed by 5 bases and 4 bases, with 13 bases remaining between them. Germline loops: CDR1 KGHDR, CDR2 SFDVKD. The CDR3 totals 15 residues. CDR3 amino acids: CATSVAAAATGELFF. DNA of the CDR3: TGTGCCACCAGTGTGGCAGCGGCGGCCACCGGGGAGCTGTTTTTT.

This chain links TRBV2 with TRBJ2-7; the D is unclear. The germline CDR1 and CDR2 sequences are SNHLY and FYNNEI. Trimming pared 4 bases from V and 3 bases from J, leaving 10 bases between. This CDR3 spans 13 amino acids. DNA for the CDR3: TGTGCCAGCAGTGCGGACCCCGACTACGAGCAGTACGTC. Protein sequence: CASSADPDYEQYV.

Ten or more counts support this clonotype. This chain joins TRBV11-2 and TRBJ2-7; perhaps TRBD1 as D (6 bases). Per the germline V gene, CDR1 is SGHAT and CDR2 is FQNNGV. This CDR3 is 13 amino acids long. Trimming stripped 10 bases from V and 9 bases from J, with 22 bases between. CDR3 DNA sequence: TGTGCCACCACAAATCCACAGGGTCTAGTGCAGTACGTC. This sequence encodes CATTNPQGLVQYV.

This clonotype came up many times. This chain uses TRBV20-1 with TRBJ2-7; 11 bases fit TRBD1. The germline gives CDR1 DFQATT, CDR2 SNEGSKA (reference sequence). The V gene end was trimmed by 0 bases and the J gene end by 0 bases; junction bases not matched to a gene: 7. CDR3 length equals 17 residues. The CDR3 sequence is CSARDLGDRGNSYEQYV. As DNA, the CDR3 is TGCAGTGCTAGAGATCTAGGGGACAGGGGGAACTCCTACGAGCAGTACGTC.

In its sample, this clonotype was seen many times. This sequence joins TRBV12-3 or TRBV12-4 and TRBJ2-7; TRBD2 might be the D (5 bases). This CDR3 has 13 residues. The ends were cut back, 3 bases at V and 5 bases at J, with 11 bases in the middle. The CDR3: CASSLRAEDEQYF. In nucleotides, the CDR3 is TGTGCCAGCAGTTTGAGGGCGGAGGACGAGCAGTACTTC.